This paragraph reports one TCR beta chain. What it recognizes is unknown. Diagnoses were established using clinical symptoms, serum thyroxine and TRAb, thyroid ultrasound and orbital computed tomography. The TCR beta CDR3 regions underwent amplification using RNA transcripts as the source. HTBI primers were used for first-round RT-PCR of the TCR CDR3. TCRdb ran MiXCR on the multiplex PCR reads and lists one entry per CDR3 protein. The sample records some 600,000 distinct CDR3 sequences, under 60% being singletons. The sample originates from a study of T cells in Graves' hyperthyroidism and ophthalmopathy. Germline lookup yields CDR1 DFQATT and CDR2 SNEGSKA (reference sequence). Trimming shortened V by 6 bases and J by 0 bases, and 21 bases separated the two germline ends. This CDR3 comprises 16 residues. Study observations and caveats: The majority of expanded thyroid clonotypes above 0.001 also appeared in blood. Ophthalmopathy and stable hyperthyroidism were separated by a 13 V-J model.

This chain uses TRBV20-1 with TRBJ2-7; a possible D gene is TRBD1 (6 bases). The specimen sequenced was peripheral blood or thyroid tissue (not recorded which). The source is a woman younger than 30 with Graves' hyperthyroidism. The CDR3 region has the DNA TGCAGTGCGGCTAACTACCACAGGGTAGGCTCCTACGAGCAGTACTTC. This codes for CSAANYHRVGSYEQYF.